These 27 T cell receptor beta chains share one sample of origin, sequenced in a study of beta chain features in type 1 diabetes. The authors reverse transcribed all of the isolated RNA, so sequencing captured expressed TCRB transcripts. The repertoire was sequenced with immunoSEQ multiplex PCR; TCRdb's copy has only in-frame clones and lacks some. The sample carries more than 300,000 clones, roughly 12% recorded once. The source material was naive CD4+ T cells from blood. The receptors stem from a man younger than 35 in good health.

This clone was found a few times. J is TRBJ2-5 and V is TRBV5-6; maybe TRBD1 (5 bases). The ends were cut back, 0 bases at V and 5 bases at J, with 8 bases in the middle. Germline V CDR1 and CDR2: SGHDT, YYEEEE. CDR3 length: 13 amino acids. The CDR3 DNA reads TGTGCCAGCAGCTTGGCAGGGTTGGAGACCCAGTACTTC. Protein product: CASSLAGLETQYF.

This clone was recorded a few times. The V and J genes are TRBV28 and TRBJ2-3; D not resolved. CDR3 length: 11 residues. Germline loops: CDR1 MDHEN, CDR2 SYDVKM. The germline V and J ends were trimmed by 7 bases and 6 bases, with 8 bases remaining between them. The CDR3 spells CASIQMDTQYF. The CDR3 DNA is TGTGCCAGCATCCAGATGGATACGCAGTATTTT.

V and J are TRBV19 and TRBJ2-7, with D possibly being TRBD2 (5 bases). The V end was cut by 3 bases, the J end by 3 bases, with 15 bases between. The CDR3 totals 15 residues. The germline V gene has CDR1 LNHDA and CDR2 SQIVND (reference sequence). The CDR3 is CASSMNRGFNYEQYF. CDR3 bases: TGTGCCAGTAGTATGAACCGGGGTTTCAACTACGAGCAGTACTTC.

The V gene is TRBV7-9, the J gene TRBJ2-5, with a possible D match to TRBD1 (6 bases). Germline V gene sequence: CDR1 SEHNR, CDR2 FQNEAQ (reference sequence). This CDR3 region has 11 residues. Trimming left V 7 bases short and J 11 bases short, with 14 bases between. This chain's CDR3 is CASTTGQSQYF. The CDR3 DNA reads as TGTGCCAGCACCACAGGACAGTCGCAGTACTTC.

The V and J genes are TRBV10-3 and TRBJ2-7; D is perhaps TRBD2 (6 bases). V was trimmed by 10 bases and J by 8 bases, leaving 21 bases between them. Per germline, CDR1 ENHRY and CDR2 SYGVKD. This CDR3 spans 13 amino acids. The CDR3 nucleotides are TGTGCCACCAACGTAAGGGAGGCTACGCAGCAGTACTTC. This translates into CATNVREATQQYF.

The chain joins TRBV25-1 to TRBJ2-2; no definite D call. Trimming pared 1 base from V and 8 bases from J, leaving 2 bases between. Germline assignment: CDR1 MGHDK and CDR2 SYGVNS. The CDR3 extends over 11 amino acids. This CDR3 is CASSESGELFF. The CDR3 nucleotides read TGTGCCAGCAGTGAATCTGGGGAGCTGTTTTTT.

The V call is TRBV7-6, the J call TRBJ1-2; possible D gene TRBD1, 6 bases. Germline CDR1 SGHVS, CDR2 FNYEAQ. Trimming cost V 4 bases and J 6 bases, with 12 bases left between them. This CDR3 contains 13 residues. This CDR3 reads CASSSYNRDGYTF. CDR3 DNA sequence: TGTGCCAGCAGCTCGTATAACAGGGATGGCTACACCTTC.

This clone was seen only a few times. V usage is TRBV6-1 and J usage is TRBJ2-5; possibly TRBD1 for D (5 bases). The germline V gene encodes CDR1 MNHNS and CDR2 SASEGT. V was shortened by 7 bases and J by 2 bases, with 8 bases between the two germline ends. This CDR3 contains 12 residues. In DNA form, the CDR3 reads TGTGCCAGCACTCGACAGCAAGAGACCCAGTACTTC. Residues: CASTRQQETQYF.

The CDR3 region is CASSQVTVLNEQFF. DNA for the CDR3: TGTGCCAGCAGCCAAGTTACCGTACTGAATGAGCAGTTCTTC. This rearrangement joins TRBV14 to TRBJ2-1; unclear D gene. From germline, CDR1 is SGHDN and CDR2 FVKESK. CDR3 length: 14 amino acids. Trimming took 1 base from V and 7 from J, leaving 11 bases between them.

V is TRBV5-1 and J is TRBJ2-7; 8 nucleotides align to TRBD1. This CDR3 has 13 amino acids. The V gene end was trimmed by 4 bases and the J gene end by 3 bases; junction bases not matched to a gene: 3. CDR1 is SGHRS, CDR2 YFSETQ, per germline. The CDR3 DNA is TGCGCCAGCAGCCAGGGACAGGTCTACGAGCAGTACTTC. It specifies CASSQGQVYEQYF.

This clone was counted a few times. V is TRBV29-1 and J is TRBJ1-2; D unclear. The CDR3 runs to 14 residues. The germline V gene encodes CDR1 SQVTM and CDR2 ANQGSEA. V was pared by 3 bases and J by 6 bases, with 17 bases between. The CDR3 spells CSVDEVRGSNGYTF. The DNA of the CDR3 is TGCAGCGTTGACGAGGTTCGCGGATCCAATGGCTACACCTTC.

The genes are TRBV5-1 and TRBJ2-5; TRBD2 matches 10 bases. The CDR3 is 16 residues long. From germline, CDR1 is SGHRS and CDR2 YFSETQ. V lost 1 base, J lost 4 bases, and 7 bases stayed unmatched. CDR3 sequence: CASSLMASGGSETQYF. The DNA of the CDR3 is TGCGCCAGCAGCTTGATGGCTAGCGGGGGTTCAGAGACCCAGTACTTC.

This clone was seen a handful of times. The chain couples TRBV7-2 to TRBJ1-2, with D unresolved. The CDR3 totals 14 residues. From germline, CDR1 is SGHTA and CDR2 FQGNSA. Trimming stripped 4 bases from V and 3 bases from J, with 12 bases between. As DNA, the CDR3 is TGTGCCAGCAGCTCCTCGACTGATGACTATGGCTACACCTTC. This gives the protein CASSSSTDDYGYTF. The entire variable domain, with the rest obtained from reference TRBV7-2 and TRBJ1-2, is as follows: GAGVSQSPSNKVTEKGKDVELRCDPISGHTALYWYRQSLGQGLEFLIYFQGNSAPDKSGLPSDRFSAERTGGSVSTLTIQRTQQEDSAVYLCASSSSTDDYGYTFGSGTRLTVV.

This rearrangement joins TRBV9 to TRBJ2-3; 10 bases agree with TRBD1. CDR1 and CDR2 (germline): SGDLS, YYNGEE. V lost 0 bases, J lost 13 bases, and 5 bases stayed unmatched. The length of the CDR3 is 13 residues. This CDR3 reads CASSVVDRGSKYF. CDR3 in DNA: TGTGCCAGCAGCGTAGTGGACAGGGGGTCGAAGTATTTT.

The J gene is TRBJ1-2, the V gene TRBV4-2; D is unresolved. V dropped 1 base and J dropped 0 bases, with 9 bases sitting between them. The CDR3 has 15 amino acids. CDR1 and CDR2 (germline): LGHNA, YNFKEQ. This chain's CDR3 is CASSQGDGANYGYTF. CDR3 DNA: TGTGCCAGCAGCCAAGGTGACGGAGCTAACTATGGCTACACCTTC.

The rearrangement links TRBV4-2 to TRBJ2-7, with a weak D call TRBD1 (5 bases). V was clipped by 0 bases and J by 3 bases, with 12 bases between them. Germline CDR1 reads LGHNA; CDR2 reads YNFKEQ. The CDR3 is 15 residues long. CDR3 sequence: CASSQDAGYHYEQYF. The DNA for the CDR3 is TGTGCCAGCAGCCAAGATGCAGGGTACCACTACGAGCAGTACTTC.

This chain uses TRBV28 with TRBJ1-6; possibly TRBD1 for D (6 bases). The V end lost 6 bases, the J end lost 14 bases, and 14 bases lay between the germline ends. Germline CDR1 and CDR2: MDHEN and SYDVKM. The CDR3 is 12 amino acids. The chain's CDR3 is CASSLTGSSLHF. In DNA, the CDR3 is TGTGCCAGCAGCCTAACAGGGTCGTCCCTCCACTTT.

The chain is built from TRBV18 and TRBJ1-2; D not resolved. This CDR3 is built from 14 residues. Per germline, CDR1 KGHSH and CDR2 LQKENI. Deletions cut 3 bases from V and 2 bases from J, with 10 bases between. The CDR3 DNA is TGTGCCAGCTCACCGGACTCGGGGAACTATGGCTACACCTTC. Protein sequence: CASSPDSGNYGYTF.

This clone was counted between two and nine times. The chain employs TRBV5-6 and TRBJ2-3; TRBD1 aligns across 7 bases. This CDR3 has 14 amino acids. Germline V gene sequence: CDR1 SGHDT, CDR2 YYEEEE. Trimming took 4 bases from V and 2 from J; bases not matched to a gene: 4. The CDR3 DNA is TGTGCCAGCAGCCAGGGGGAGTACACAGATACGCAGTATTTT. Its translation is CASSQGEYTDTQYF.

This clone was seen more than once but under ten times. This chain joins TRBV2 and TRBJ2-7; the D gene is possibly TRBD1 (5 bases). The CDR3 is 16 residues long. V lost 0 bases, J lost 5 bases, and 17 bases lay in between. Germline loops: CDR1 SNHLY, CDR2 FYNNEI. The CDR3 sequence is CASSEALAGWTNEQYF. The CDR3 nucleotides are TGTGCCAGCAGTGAAGCGCTGGCAGGGTGGACAAACGAGCAGTACTTC.

V gene TRBV6-6 combines with J gene TRBJ2-1; D remains ambiguous. In germline, CDR1 is MNHNY, CDR2 SVGAGI (reference sequence). CDR3 length: 11 residues. Trimming shortened V by 6 bases and J by 7 bases, and 7 bases separated the two germline ends. For the CDR3, the DNA is TGTGCCAGCAGCTTAGAGAATGAGCAGTTCTTC. The encoded protein is CASSLENEQFF.

This clone was detected only a few times. The V gene is TRBV5-1, the J gene TRBJ1-1, with TRBD1 matching over 7 bases. Germline V lookup: CDR1 SGHRS, CDR2 YFSETQ. The CDR3 is 13 residues long. After removal of 3 bases from V and 4 bases from J, the junction contained 3 bases not matched to a gene. The DNA of the CDR3 is TGCGCCAGCAGCTCGACAGGGCCCACTGAAGCTTTCTTT. Amino acid sequence: CASSSTGPTEAFF.

The gene calls are TRBV7-9 and TRBJ1-2; the D is unclear. The length of the CDR3 is 14 residues. Trimming pared 1 base from V and 0 bases from J, leaving 6 bases between. CDR1 and CDR2 from the germline V gene are SEHNR and FQNEAQ (reference sequence). The CDR3 coding sequence is TGTGCCAGCAGCTTAGAACGGGCTAACTATGGCTACACCTTC. Amino acid sequence: CASSLERANYGYTF.

The genes are TRBV6-5 and TRBJ2-1; 7 bases agree with TRBD1. CDR3 length equals 15 residues. Germline V gene lookup returns CDR1 MNHEY and CDR2 SVGAGI. The V segment lost 2 bases and the J segment 2 bases; nucleotides outside the gene matches: 3. The CDR3 sequence is CASSYQTGTYNEQFF. Written as DNA, the CDR3 is TGTGCCAGCAGTTACCAGACAGGGACCTACAATGAGCAGTTCTTC.

The gene calls are TRBV9 and TRBJ2-7; D may be TRBD2 (6 bases). The CDR3 loop spans 15 amino acids. With 0 bases removed from V and 0 bases from J, the gap between germline ends came to 10 bases. Per germline, CDR1 SGDLS and CDR2 YYNGEE. The CDR3 sequence: CASSVEAGYSYEQYF. DNA for the CDR3: TGTGCCAGCAGCGTAGAGGCGGGGTACTCCTACGAGCAGTACTTC.

The chain recombines TRBV27 with TRBJ2-1; 8 nucleotides agree with TRBD2. This CDR3 comprises 17 residues. The germline CDR1 and CDR2 sequences are MNHEY and SMNVEV (reference sequence). V lost 0 bases and J lost 7; bases outside the gene matches: 11. CDR3 residues: CASSLSKAGVAPNEQFF. In DNA, the CDR3 is TGTGCCAGCAGTTTATCCAAAGCGGGAGTCGCCCCAAATGAGCAGTTCTTC.

The J gene is TRBJ2-1, the V gene TRBV5-4, with 9 bases fitting TRBD1. V lost 4 bases, J lost 15 bases, and 17 bases stayed unmatched. This CDR3 comprises 15 residues. Germline V gives CDR1 SGHNT, CDR2 YYREEE (reference sequence). The CDR3, as DNA: TGTGCCAGCAGCCTGGAAACAGGGGGCTCCGTTAGCCGGTTCTTC. It translates to CASSLETGGSVSRFF. The complete variable domain, with remaining parts taken from reference TRBV5-4 and TRBJ2-1, reads ETGVTQSPTHLIKTRGQQVTLRCSSQSGHNTVSWYQQALGQGPQFIFQYYREEENGRGNFPPRFSGLQFPNYSSELNVNALELDDSALYLCASSLETGGSVSRFFGPGTRLTVL.